This T cell receptor (beta chain) stems from a study of patients and donors after allogeneic stem cell transplantation. Trimming left V 6 bases short and J 5 bases short, with 10 bases between. Germline V lookup: CDR1 DFQATT, CDR2 SNEGSKA (reference sequence). This CDR3 is 11 amino acids long. TCRdb reanalysed the RT-PCR reads using MiXCR and keeps one entry per CDR3 protein. Of about 90,000 distinct CDR3 sequences in the sample, roughly 48% were seen once. This chain joins TRBV20-1 and TRBJ1-1, with no clear D. The clonotype was recovered from a human donor who was either an allogeneic HSCT recipient or a stem cell or donor lymphocyte infusion donor (not recorded which). It is not recorded whose cells these are; they may come from a transplant donor. Sample: blood, either unsorted or a sorted T cell fraction (not recorded which). DNA for the CDR3: TGCAGTGCAGCGGCAGCGACTGAAGCTTTCTTT. Residues: CSAAAATEAFF.